This TCR beta chain was found in a study of blood T cell repertoires in COVID-19. Overall study context: Spain, Italy and the United States supplied samples that represented acute and convalescent COVID-19. PBMCs, B-cell-depleted T cells, or T cells provided the cDNA or gDNA that made up the material.

CDR3 length: 15 residues. Trimming took 6 bases from V and 7 from J; bases not matched to a gene: 5. The germline V gene encodes CDR1 SGHTA and CDR2 FQGNSA. In the authors' methods: Using reference gene primer amplification, nucleated cell counts were estimated. Libraries were prepared by immunoSEQ multiplex PCR; TCRdb keeps only in-frame clonotypes and omits some of them. V and J calls and clone size follow that table, whereas D and trimming were derived from the DNA. The sample contains 130,000 or so clones, more than 65% of which appear only once. This chain links TRBV7-2 with TRBJ2-1, with TRBD2 matching 14 bases. The receptor comes from a human donor in a cohort sampled during active COVID-19. Specimen: peripheral blood. Here the CDR3 reads CASRPRLAGGNEQFF. Here the CDR3 DNA reads TGTGCCAGCAGGCCCCGACTAGCGGGAGGGAATGAGCAGTTCTTC. The full variable domain, rest sourced from reference TRBV7-2 and TRBJ2-1, is GAGVSQSPSNKVTEKGKDVELRCDPISGHTALYWYRQSLGQGLEFLIYFQGNSAPDKSGLPSDRFSAERTGGSVSTLTIQRTQQEDSAVYLCASRPRLAGGNEQFFGPGTRLTVL.